Here is one TCR beta chain with its context. TCRdb independently ran MiXCR on the RT-PCR reads; one entry per CDR3 protein. The sample has about 500,000 distinct CDR3 sequences; 15% to 20% are singletons. This CDR3 comprises 13 residues. Germline values: CDR1 SGHTA, CDR2 FQGNSA. Trimming took 2 bases from V and 8 from J, leaving 12 bases between them. These data are taken from a study of response to subunit inactivated influenza vaccine. The source of this sequence is a man between 50 and 69 years old who received an inactivated influenza vaccine. The rearrangement uses TRBV7-2 and TRBJ1-2, with D possibly matching TRBD1 (5 bases). Here the sequenced sample was CD4+ T cells sorted from PBMCs, taken about 23 months after vaccination. CDR3 DNA sequence: TGTGCCAGCAGCTTATTGCCAGGGCAGGGCTACACCTTC. This sequence encodes CASSLLPGQGYTF. Supplemented by reference TRBV7-2 and TRBJ1-2, the full variable domain reads GAGVSQSPSNKVTEKGKDVELRCDPISGHTALYWYRQSLGQGLEFLIYFQGNSAPDKSGLPSDRFSAERTGGSVSTLTIQRTQQEDSAVYLCASSLLPGQGYTFGSGTRLTVV.